This T cell receptor beta chain is drawn from a study of blood T cell repertoires in COVID-19. Turning to the study itself: Spain, Italy and the United States supplied samples that represented acute and convalescent COVID-19. The analysed material was cDNA or gDNA that came from T cells, B-cell-depleted T cells, or PBMCs.

Source study methods: Estimation of nucleated cell counts relied on the amplification of reference gene primers. This table comes from immunoSEQ multiplex PCR, and its TCRdb copy is limited to in-frame clones, with some not included. The V and J calls and clone size were taken over from that table, and D and trimming were inferred from the DNA. The sample lists approximately 230,000 clones; 70% to 90% were seen once. CDR1 is SGHRS, CDR2 YFSETQ, per germline. The CDR3 is 16 amino acids. Between the trimmed V and J ends, which lost 1 base and 5 bases, there was a span of 18 bases. This TCR came from a man older than 75 with acute or convalescent COVID-19. The specimen sequenced was peripheral blood. The rearrangement uses TRBV5-1 and TRBJ2-5, with a possible D match to TRBD2 (6 bases). The CDR3 sequence: CASSLSPGRAEETQYF. Here the CDR3 DNA reads TGCGCCAGCAGCTTGTCCCCCGGGAGAGCCGAGGAGACCCAGTACTTC.